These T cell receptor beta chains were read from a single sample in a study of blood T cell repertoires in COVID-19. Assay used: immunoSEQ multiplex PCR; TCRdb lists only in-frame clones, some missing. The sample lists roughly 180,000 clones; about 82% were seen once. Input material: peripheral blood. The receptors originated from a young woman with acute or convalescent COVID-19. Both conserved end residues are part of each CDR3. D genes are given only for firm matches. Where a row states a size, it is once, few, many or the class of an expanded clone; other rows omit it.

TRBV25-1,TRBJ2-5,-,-,CASSEAGVFQETQYF,TGTGCCAGCAGTGAGGCAGGGGTCTTCCAAGAGACCCAGTACTTC
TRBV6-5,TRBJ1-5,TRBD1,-,CASRLTGDNQPQHF,TGTGCCAGCAGGTTGACAGGGGATAATCAGCCCCAGCATTTT
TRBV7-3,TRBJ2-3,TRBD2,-,CASSPSGGRSTDTQYF,TGTGCCAGCAGCCCCAGCGGGGGGCGGAGCACAGATACGCAGTATTTT
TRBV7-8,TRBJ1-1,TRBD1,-,CASSWGQGNTEAFF,TGTGCCAGCAGCTGGGGACAGGGGAACACTGAAGCTTTCTTT
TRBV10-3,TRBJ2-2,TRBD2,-,CAISDPGLAGGNSGELFF,TGTGCCATCAGTGATCCGGGACTAGCGGGAGGGAACTCCGGGGAGCTGTTTTTT
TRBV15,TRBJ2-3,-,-,CATSRDLSDTQYF,TGTGCCACCAGCAGAGACCTTTCAGATACGCAGTATTTT
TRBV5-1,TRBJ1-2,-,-,CASSLKGYGYTF,TGCGCCAGCAGCTTGAAGGGGTATGGCTACACCTTC
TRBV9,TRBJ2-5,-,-,CASSARSGQETQYF,TGTGCCAGCAGCGCGAGGAGTGGGCAAGAGACCCAGTACTTC
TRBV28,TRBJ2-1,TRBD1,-,CASQTGGYREQFF,TGTGCCAGCCAGACAGGGGGGTACAGGGAGCAGTTCTTC
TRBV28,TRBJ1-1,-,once,CASSLFITSVKTEAFF,TGTGCCAGCAGTTTATTTATAACGAGTGTGAAAACTGAAGCTTTCTTT
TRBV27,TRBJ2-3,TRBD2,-,CASSFPSGSTDTQYF,TGTGCCAGCAGTTTCCCTAGCGGAAGCACAGATACGCAGTATTTT
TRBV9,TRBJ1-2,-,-,CASSLTSGFNYGYTF,TGTGCCAGCAGCCTTACTTCCGGGTTCAACTATGGCTACACCTTC
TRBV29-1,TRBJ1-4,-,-,CSVRSATNEKLFF,TGCAGCGTTCGCAGTGCAACTAATGAAAAACTGTTTTTT
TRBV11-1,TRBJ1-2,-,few,CASSFHTGYGYTF,TGTGCCAGCAGCTTCCATACAGGGTATGGCTACACCTTC
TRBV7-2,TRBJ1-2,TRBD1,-,CASSLRDRGYGYTF,TGTGCCAGCAGCTTAAGGGACAGGGGTTATGGCTACACCTTC
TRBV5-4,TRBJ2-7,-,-,CASSLLATGVYEQYF,TGTGCCAGCAGCTTGCTCGCGACAGGCGTCTACGAGCAGTACTTC
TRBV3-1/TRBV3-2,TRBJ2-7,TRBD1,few,CASSPTWDSYEQYF,TGTGCCAGCAGCCCTACCTGGGACAGCTACGAGCAGTACTTC
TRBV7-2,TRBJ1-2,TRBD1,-,CASSLRQGAHGYTF,TGTGCCAGCAGCCTACGACAGGGGGCTCATGGCTACACCTTC
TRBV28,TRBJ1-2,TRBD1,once,CASRTGGHGYTF,TGTGCCAGCAGAACAGGGGGGCATGGCTACACCTTC
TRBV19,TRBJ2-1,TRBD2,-,CASSLLSGRAVDEQFF,TGTGCCAGTAGTCTACTTTCGGGGAGGGCCGTCGATGAGCAGTTCTTC
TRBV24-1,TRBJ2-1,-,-,CATSDTQLSSYNEQFF,TGTGCCACCAGTGATACCCAACTGAGCTCCTACAATGAGCAGTTCTTC
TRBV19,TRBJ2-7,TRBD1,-,CASSARDRGYEQYF,TGTGCCAGTAGTGCCCGGGACAGGGGTTACGAGCAGTACTTC
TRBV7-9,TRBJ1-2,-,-,CASSPLTELISGYTF,TGTGCCAGCAGCCCCCTGACTGAGCTTATAAGTGGCTACACCTTC
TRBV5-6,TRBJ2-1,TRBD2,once,CASSLEASGRWGSYNEQFF,TGTGCCAGCAGCTTGGAGGCTAGCGGGAGATGGGGCTCCTACAATGAGCAGTTCTTC
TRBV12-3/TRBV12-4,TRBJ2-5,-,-,CASSLGTGETQYF,TGTGCCAGCAGTTTAGGGACTGGGGAGACCCAGTACTTC
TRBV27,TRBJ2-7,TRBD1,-,CASVPGTGSYEQYF,TGTGCCAGCGTCCCCGGGACAGGATCCTACGAGCAGTACTTC
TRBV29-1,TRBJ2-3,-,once,CSVTPDTLDTDTQYF,TGCAGCGTTACCCCGGACACTTTAGACACAGATACGCAGTATTTT
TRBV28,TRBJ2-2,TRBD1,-,CASSVTSPGQLTGELFF,TGTGCCAGCAGTGTTACGTCCCCGGGACAGCTCACCGGGGAGCTGTTTTTT
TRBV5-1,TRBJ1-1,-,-,CASSTTEMNTEAFF,TGCGCCAGCAGCACCACAGAAATGAACACTGAAGCTTTCTTT
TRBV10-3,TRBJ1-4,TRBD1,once,CAISEPGQDEKLFF,TGTGCCATCAGTGAGCCAGGACAGGACGAAAAACTGTTTTTT